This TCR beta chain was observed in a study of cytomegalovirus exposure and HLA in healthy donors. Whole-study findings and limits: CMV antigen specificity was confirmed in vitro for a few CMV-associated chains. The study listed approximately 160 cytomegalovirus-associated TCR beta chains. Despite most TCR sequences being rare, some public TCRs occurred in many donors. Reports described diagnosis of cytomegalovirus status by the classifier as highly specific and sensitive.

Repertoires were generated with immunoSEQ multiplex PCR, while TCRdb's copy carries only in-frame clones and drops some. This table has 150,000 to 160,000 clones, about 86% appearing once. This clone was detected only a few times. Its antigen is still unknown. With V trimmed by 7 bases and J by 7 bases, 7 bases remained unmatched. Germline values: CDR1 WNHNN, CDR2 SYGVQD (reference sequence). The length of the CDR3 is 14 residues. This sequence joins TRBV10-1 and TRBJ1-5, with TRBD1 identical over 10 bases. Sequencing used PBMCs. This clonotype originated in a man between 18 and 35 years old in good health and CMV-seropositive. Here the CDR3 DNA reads TGCGCCAGCATTCGGACAGGGGGTAAACAGCCCCAGCATTTT. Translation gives CASIRTGGKQPQHF.